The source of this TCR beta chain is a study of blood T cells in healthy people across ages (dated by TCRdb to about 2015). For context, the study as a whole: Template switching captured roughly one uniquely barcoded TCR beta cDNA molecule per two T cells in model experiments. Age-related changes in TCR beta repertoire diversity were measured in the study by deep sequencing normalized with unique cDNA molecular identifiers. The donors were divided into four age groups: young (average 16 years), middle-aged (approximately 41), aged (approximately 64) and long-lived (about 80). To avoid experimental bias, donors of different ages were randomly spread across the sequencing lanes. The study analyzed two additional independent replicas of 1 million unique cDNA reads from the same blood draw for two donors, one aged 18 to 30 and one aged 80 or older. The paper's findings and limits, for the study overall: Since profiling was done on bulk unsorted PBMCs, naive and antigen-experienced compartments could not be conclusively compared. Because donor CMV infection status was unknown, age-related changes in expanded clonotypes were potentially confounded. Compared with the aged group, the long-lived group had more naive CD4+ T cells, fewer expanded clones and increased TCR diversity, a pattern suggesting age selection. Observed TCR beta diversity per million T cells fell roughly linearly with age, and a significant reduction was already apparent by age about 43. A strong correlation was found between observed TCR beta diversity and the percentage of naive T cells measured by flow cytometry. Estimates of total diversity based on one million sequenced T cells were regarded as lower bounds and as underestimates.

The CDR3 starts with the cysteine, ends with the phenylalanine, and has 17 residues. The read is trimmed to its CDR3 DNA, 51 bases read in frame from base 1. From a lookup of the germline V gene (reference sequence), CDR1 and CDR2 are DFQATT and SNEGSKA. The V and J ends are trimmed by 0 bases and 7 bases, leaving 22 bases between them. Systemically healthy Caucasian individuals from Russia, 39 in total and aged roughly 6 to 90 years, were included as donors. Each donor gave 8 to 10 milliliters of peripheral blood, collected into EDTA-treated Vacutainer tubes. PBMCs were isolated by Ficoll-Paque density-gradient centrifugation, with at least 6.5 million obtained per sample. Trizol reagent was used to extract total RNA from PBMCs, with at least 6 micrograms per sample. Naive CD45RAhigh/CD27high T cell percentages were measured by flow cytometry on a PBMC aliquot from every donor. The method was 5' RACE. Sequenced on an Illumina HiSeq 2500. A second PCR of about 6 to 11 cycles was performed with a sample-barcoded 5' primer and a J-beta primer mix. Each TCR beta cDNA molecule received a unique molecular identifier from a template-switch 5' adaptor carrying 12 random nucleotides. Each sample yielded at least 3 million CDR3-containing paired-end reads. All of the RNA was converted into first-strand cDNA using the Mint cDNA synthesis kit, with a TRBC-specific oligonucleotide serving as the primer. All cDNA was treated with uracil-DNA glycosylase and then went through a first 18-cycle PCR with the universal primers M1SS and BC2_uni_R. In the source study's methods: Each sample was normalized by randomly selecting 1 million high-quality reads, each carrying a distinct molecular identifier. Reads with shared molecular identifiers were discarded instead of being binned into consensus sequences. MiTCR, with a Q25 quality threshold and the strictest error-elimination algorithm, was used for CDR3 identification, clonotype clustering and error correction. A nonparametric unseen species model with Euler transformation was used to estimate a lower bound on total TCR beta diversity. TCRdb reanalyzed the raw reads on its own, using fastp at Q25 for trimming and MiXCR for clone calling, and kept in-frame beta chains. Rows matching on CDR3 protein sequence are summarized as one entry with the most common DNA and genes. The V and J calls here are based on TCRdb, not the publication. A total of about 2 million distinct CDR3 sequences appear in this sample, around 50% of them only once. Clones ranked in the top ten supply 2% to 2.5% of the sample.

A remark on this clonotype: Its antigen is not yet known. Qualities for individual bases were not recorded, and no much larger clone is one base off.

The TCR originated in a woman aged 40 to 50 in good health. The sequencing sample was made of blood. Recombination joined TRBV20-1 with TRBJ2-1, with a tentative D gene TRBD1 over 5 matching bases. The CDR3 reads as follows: CSARDPQFGAKGNEQFF. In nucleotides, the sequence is TGCAGTGCTAGAGATCCTCAATTTGGGGCGAAGGGTAATGAGCAGTTCTTC.